This is a list of T cell receptor beta chains from one sample in a study of T cells in Graves' hyperthyroidism and ophthalmopathy. TCRdb redid the calling of the multiplex PCR reads with MiXCR, one entry per CDR3 protein. The data hold some 620,000 distinct CDR3 sequences, with around 16% observed a single time. Sequencing was performed on blood. These receptors were obtained from a woman aged 25 to 39 with Graves' hyperthyroidism. CDR3s include the opening cysteine and the closing phenylalanine or tryptophan. D genes are given only for firm matches. Only part of the rows carry a size: once, few, many, or a class if the clone is expanded.

J	D	V	size	DNA	CDR3
TRBJ2-7	.	TRBV20-1	many	TGCAGTGCTAGCCCTGAGTGGAGCGAGCAGTACTTC	CSASPEWSEQYF
TRBJ2-5	TRBD2	TRBV2	many	TGTGCCAGCAGTCTACGGACTAGCGGGATAGAGACCCAGTACTTC	CASSLRTSGIETQYF
TRBJ2-1	TRBD1	TRBV4-1	few	TGCGCCAGCAGCCAACCTCCTCCGGGACAGGGGAATGAGCAGTTCTTC	CASSQPPPGQGNEQFF
TRBJ1-6	.	TRBV7-2	.	TGTGCCAGCAGCCTGCAGGGTAGGGGCTATAATTCACCCCTCCACTTT	CASSLQGRGYNSPLHF
TRBJ2-7	.	TRBV30	few	TGTGCCTGGAGTTTCGGACCCCTGGACGAGCAGTACTTC	CAWSFGPLDEQYF
TRBJ2-7	.	TRBV3-1	many	TGTGCCAGCAGCAAAACGGCGGGATGGGCCGAGCAGTACTTC	CASSKTAGWAEQYF
TRBJ1-1	.	TRBV28	many	TGTGCCAGCAGTTTGACAGTGAACACTGAAGCTTTCTTT	CASSLTVNTEAFF
TRBJ1-5	TRBD1	TRBV9	.	TGTGCCAGCAGCGTGACAGGGATTAATCAGCCCCAGCATTTT	CASSVTGINQPQHF
TRBJ2-1	TRBD2	TRBV19	few	TGTGCCAGTAGTATAAGCGGGATCAATGAGCAGTTCTTC	CASSISGINEQFF
TRBJ2-1	TRBD2	TRBV7-9	many	TGTGCCAGCAGCTTAGCGCGACTAGCGGGGTTCTCCTACAATGAGCAGTTCTTC	CASSLARLAGFSYNEQFF
TRBJ2-7	TRBD1	TRBV3-1	few	TGTGCCAGCAGCCGGTGGACAGGGGACTACAAGCAGTACTTC	CASSRWTGDYKQYF
TRBJ2-7	TRBD1	TRBV6-1	few	TGTGCCAGCAGCCCTCTTCTGACAGGGGCCTACGAGCAGTACTTC	CASSPLLTGAYEQYF
TRBJ1-5	.	TRBV6-2/TRBV6-3	.	TGTGCCAGCAGTTTCTCTTGGGTCAATCAGCCCCAGCATTTT	CASSFSWVNQPQHF
TRBJ2-3	.	TRBV9	.	TGTGCCAGCAGCGCCGACAGCACAGATACGCAGTATTTT	CASSADSTDTQYF
TRBJ2-4	.	TRBV5-1	few	TGCGCCAGCAGCTTGGACAGCAGTCAAAACATTCAGTACTTC	CASSLDSSQNIQYF
TRBJ1-2	TRBD1	TRBV11-2	few	TGTGCCAGCAGTCCAGATTCAGGGACAGATGTTATGGCCTATGGCTACGCCTTC	CASSPDSGTDVMAYGYAF
TRBJ2-1	.	TRBV7-9	.	TGTGCCAGCAGCGTCGGATCCGGGCCCAACAATGAGCAGTTCTTC	CASSVGSGPNNEQFF
TRBJ1-6	.	TRBV27	many	TGTGCCAGCAGCCCACGGGGATCGAGAAATTCACCCCTCCACTTT	CASSPRGSRNSPLHF
TRBJ2-7	TRBD2	TRBV5-1	few	TGCGCCAGCAGCTGGGGGACGGGAGGGCCATACGAGCAGTACTTC	CASSWGTGGPYEQYF
TRBJ2-1	TRBD2	TRBV2	many	TGTGCCATCCCCCAGGGGCTTAGCGGGAGGGGCAATGAGCAGTTCTTC	CAIPQGLSGRGNEQFF
TRBJ2-1	TRBD2	TRBV29-1	.	TGCAGCGTCTCGGGTCTAGCGGGAGTTGATGAGCAGTTCTTC	CSVSGLAGVDEQFF
TRBJ2-3	TRBD2	TRBV6-1	many	TGTGCCAGCAGCCCCGAGGAGCGGGAGTTCGCAGATACGCAGTATTTT	CASSPEEREFADTQYF
TRBJ1-2	TRBD1	TRBV9	many	TGTGCCAGCAGCGTCGGGACAGGGACTGGCTACACCTTC	CASSVGTGTGYTF
TRBJ1-5	.	TRBV5-6	many	TGTGCCAGCAGCTTTTGGGACGGAGGCAATCAGCCCCAGCATTTT	CASSFWDGGNQPQHF
TRBJ2-7	.	TRBV13	few	TGTGCCAGCAGCTTATCACTTGTGGATTTCTACGAGCAGTACTTC	CASSLSLVDFYEQYF
TRBJ2-5	.	TRBV28	many	TGTGCCAGCAGTCCCCTCGGACGGACCCAAGAGACCCAGTACTTC	CASSPLGRTQETQYF
TRBJ2-7	.	TRBV28	many	TGTGCCAGCAGCTTTAGTGGGGCTAGAGTACAGCTGTACTTC	CASSFSGARVQLYF
TRBJ2-3	TRBD2	TRBV6-2/TRBV6-3	many	TGTGCCAGCAGTTACGTGCCGGGAGGACTCACAGATACGCAGTATTTT	CASSYVPGGLTDTQYF
TRBJ1-2	.	TRBV30	few	TGTGCCTGGCGTCGGGACGGCTACACCTTC	CAWRRDGYTF
TRBJ2-1	.	TRBV2	many	TGTGCCAGCACGGGTCAGCGGGTAAGCTCCTACAATGAGCAGTTCTTC	CASTGQRVSSYNEQFF
TRBJ2-2	.	TRBV27	many	TGTGCCAGCAGAGCACTAGAAAACACCGGGGAGCTGTTTTTT	CASRALENTGELFF
TRBJ2-3	.	TRBV11-2	many	TGTGCCAGCAGCTTAGTGGGGGACCGCACAGATACGCAGTATTTT	CASSLVGDRTDTQYF
TRBJ2-2	.	TRBV27	.	TGTGCCAGCAGTTCCGGCAGAACCACCGGGGAGCTGTTTTTT	CASSSGRTTGELFF
TRBJ1-3	.	TRBV7-9	.	TGTGCCAGCAGCTTAGGTGGTCTGCGCTCTGGAAACACCATATATTTT	CASSLGGLRSGNTIYF
TRBJ1-2	.	TRBV3-1	few	TGTGCCAGCAGCCAAGGGGTGGGGACTAACTATGGCTACACCTTC	CASSQGVGTNYGYTF
TRBJ2-1	TRBD2	TRBV12-3/TRBV12-4	many	TGTGCCAGCAGTTCCCTTGCGGGAGGGCCTCTCTCCTACAATGAGCAGTTCTTC	CASSSLAGGPLSYNEQFF
TRBJ2-7	.	TRBV10-2	.	TGCGCCAGCAGCCAAGAGAGGGCCTACGAGCAGTACTTC	CASSQERAYEQYF
TRBJ2-7	.	TRBV14	once	TGTGCCAGCAGCCAAGGTCGGGCAGGGGCTTACGGGCAGTACTTC	CASSQGRAGAYGQYF
TRBJ2-7	.	TRBV20-1	.	TGCAGTGTGGCCAAACTCTACGAGCAGTACTTC	CSVAKLYEQYF
TRBJ2-2	TRBD2	TRBV6-2/TRBV6-3	many	TGTGCCAGCAAGCCCGGGACTACTAACACCGGGGAGCTGTTTTTT	CASKPGTTNTGELFF